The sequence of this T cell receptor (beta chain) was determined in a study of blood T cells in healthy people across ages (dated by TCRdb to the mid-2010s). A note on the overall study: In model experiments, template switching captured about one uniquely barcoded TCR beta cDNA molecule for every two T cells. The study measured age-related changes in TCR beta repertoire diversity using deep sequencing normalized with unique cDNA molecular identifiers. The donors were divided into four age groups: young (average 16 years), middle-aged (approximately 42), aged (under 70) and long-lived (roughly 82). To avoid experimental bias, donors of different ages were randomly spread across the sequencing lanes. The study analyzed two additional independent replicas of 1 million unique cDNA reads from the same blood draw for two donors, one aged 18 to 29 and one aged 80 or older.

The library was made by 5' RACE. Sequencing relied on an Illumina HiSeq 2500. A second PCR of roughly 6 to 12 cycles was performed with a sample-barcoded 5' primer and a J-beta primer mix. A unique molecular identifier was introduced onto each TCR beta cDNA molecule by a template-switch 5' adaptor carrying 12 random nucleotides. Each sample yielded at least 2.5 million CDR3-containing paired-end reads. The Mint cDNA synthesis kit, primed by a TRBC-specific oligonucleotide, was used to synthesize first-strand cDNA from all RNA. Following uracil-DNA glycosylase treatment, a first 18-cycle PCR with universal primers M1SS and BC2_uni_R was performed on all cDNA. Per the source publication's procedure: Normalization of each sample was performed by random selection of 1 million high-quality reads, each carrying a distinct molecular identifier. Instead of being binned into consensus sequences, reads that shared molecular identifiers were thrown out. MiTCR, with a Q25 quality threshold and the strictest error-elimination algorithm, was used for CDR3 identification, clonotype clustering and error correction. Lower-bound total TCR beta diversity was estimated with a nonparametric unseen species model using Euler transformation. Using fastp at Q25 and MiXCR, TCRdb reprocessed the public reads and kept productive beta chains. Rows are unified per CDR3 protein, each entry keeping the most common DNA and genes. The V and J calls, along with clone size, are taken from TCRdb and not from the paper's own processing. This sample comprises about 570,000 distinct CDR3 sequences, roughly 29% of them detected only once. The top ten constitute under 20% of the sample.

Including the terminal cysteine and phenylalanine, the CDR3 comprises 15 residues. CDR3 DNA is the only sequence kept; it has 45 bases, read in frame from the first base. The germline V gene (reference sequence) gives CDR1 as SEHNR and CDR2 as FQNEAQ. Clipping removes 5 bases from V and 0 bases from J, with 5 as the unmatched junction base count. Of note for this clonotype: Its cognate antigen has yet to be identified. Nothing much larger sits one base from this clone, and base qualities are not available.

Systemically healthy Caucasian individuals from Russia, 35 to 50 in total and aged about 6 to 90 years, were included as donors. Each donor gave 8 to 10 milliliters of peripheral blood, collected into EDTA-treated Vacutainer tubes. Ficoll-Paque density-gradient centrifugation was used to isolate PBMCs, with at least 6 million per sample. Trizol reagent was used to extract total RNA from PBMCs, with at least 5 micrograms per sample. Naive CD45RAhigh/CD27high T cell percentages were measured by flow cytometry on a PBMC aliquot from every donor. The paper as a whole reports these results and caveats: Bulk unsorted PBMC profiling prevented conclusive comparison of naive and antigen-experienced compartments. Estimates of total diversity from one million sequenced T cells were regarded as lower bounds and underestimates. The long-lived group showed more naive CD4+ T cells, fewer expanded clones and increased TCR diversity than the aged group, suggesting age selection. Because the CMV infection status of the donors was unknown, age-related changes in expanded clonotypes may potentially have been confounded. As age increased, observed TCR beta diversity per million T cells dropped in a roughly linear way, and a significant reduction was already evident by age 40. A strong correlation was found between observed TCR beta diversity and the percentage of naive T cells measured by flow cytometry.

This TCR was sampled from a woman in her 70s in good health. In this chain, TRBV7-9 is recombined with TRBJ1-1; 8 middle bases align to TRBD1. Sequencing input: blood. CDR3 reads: CASSRRTGLNTEAFF. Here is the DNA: TGTGCCAGCAGCAGAAGGACAGGGCTGAACACTGAAGCTTTCTTT. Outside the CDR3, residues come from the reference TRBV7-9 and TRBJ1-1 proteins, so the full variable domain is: DTGVSQNPRHKITKRGQNVTFRCDPISEHNRLYWYRQTLGQGPEFLTYFQNEAQLEKSRLLSDRFSAERPKGSFSTLEIQRTEQGDSAMYLCASSRRTGLNTEAFFGQGTRLTVV.